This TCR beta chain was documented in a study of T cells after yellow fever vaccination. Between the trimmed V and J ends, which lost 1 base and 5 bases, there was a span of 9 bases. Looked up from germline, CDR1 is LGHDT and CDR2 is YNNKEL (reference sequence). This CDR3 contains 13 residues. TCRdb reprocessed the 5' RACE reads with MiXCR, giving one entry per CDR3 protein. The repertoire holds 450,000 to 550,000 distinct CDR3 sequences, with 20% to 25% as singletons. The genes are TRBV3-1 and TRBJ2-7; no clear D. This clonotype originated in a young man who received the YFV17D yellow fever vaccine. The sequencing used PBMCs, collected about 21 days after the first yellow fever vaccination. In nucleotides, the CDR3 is TGTGCCAGCAGCCAAGTAGGTGGCGACGAGCAGTACTTC. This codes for CASSQVGGDEQYF.